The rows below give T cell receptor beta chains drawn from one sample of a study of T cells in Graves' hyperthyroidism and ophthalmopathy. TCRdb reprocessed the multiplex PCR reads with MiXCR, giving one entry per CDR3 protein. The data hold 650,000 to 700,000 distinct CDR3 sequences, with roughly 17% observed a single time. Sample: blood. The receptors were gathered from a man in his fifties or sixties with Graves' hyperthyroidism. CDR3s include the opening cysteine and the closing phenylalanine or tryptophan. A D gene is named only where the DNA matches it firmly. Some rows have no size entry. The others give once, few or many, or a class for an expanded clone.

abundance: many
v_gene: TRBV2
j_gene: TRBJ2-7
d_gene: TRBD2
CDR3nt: TGTGCCAGCGGGGAGGGACTAGCGGGAGCCCACGAGCAGTACTTC
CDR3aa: CASGEGLAGAHEQYF

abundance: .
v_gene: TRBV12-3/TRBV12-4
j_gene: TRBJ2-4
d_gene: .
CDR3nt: TGTGCCAGCAGTCCAGGGATAGCCAAAAACATTCAGTACTTC
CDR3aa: CASSPGIAKNIQYF

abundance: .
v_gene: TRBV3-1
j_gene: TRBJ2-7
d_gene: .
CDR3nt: TGTGCCAGCAGCCAATTTACACGTTACGAGCAGTACTTC
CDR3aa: CASSQFTRYEQYF

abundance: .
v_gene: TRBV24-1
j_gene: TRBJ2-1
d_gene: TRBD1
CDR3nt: TGTGCCACCAGTGATTTGGGGACAGGGCCTAACAATGAGCAGTTCTTC
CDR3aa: CATSDLGTGPNNEQFF

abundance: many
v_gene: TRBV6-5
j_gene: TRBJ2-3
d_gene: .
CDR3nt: TGTGCCAGCAGTTACTCAGGGGGCACAGATACGCAGTATTTT
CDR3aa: CASSYSGGTDTQYF

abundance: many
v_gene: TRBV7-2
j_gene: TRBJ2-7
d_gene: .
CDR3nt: TGTGCCAGCAGCCAGTCGAAAGAGCAGTACTTC
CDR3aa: CASSQSKEQYF

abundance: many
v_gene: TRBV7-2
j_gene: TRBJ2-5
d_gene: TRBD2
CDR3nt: TGTGCCAGCAGCTTAGGTCCCGCTAGCGGGAAAGAGACCCAGTACTTC
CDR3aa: CASSLGPASGKETQYF

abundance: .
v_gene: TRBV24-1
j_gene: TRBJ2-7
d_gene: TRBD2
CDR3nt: TGTGCCACCGCTGGGCTAGCGGGAGGGATTGGTGAGCAGTACTTC
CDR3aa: CATAGLAGGIGEQYF

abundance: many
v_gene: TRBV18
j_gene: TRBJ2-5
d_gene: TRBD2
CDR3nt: TGTGCCAGCTCACAAGCGACTAGCGGGAGAAGTCGGGAGACCCAGTACTTC
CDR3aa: CASSQATSGRSRETQYF

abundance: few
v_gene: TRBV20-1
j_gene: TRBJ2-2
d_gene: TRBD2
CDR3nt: TGCAGTGCTAGTCGGCGGGAGGGCAACACCGGGGAGCTGTTTTTT
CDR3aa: CSASRREGNTGELFF

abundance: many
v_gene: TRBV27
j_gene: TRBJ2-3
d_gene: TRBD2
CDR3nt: TGTGCCAGCAGGACTAGCGGGAGTAAAAATACGCAGTATTTT
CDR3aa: CASRTSGSKNTQYF

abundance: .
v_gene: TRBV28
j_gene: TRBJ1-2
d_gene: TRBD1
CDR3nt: TGTGCCAGCAGTTTTCAGGGGGCGCATGGCTACACCTTC
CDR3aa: CASSFQGAHGYTF

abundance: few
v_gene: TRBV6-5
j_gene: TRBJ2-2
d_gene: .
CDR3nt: TGTGCCAGCAGTTACAACGGCAGGAACACCGGGGAGCTGTTTTTT
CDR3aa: CASSYNGRNTGELFF

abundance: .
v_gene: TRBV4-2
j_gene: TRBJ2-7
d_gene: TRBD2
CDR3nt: TGTGCCAGCAGCCACGGCAAACTAGCGGGAGGAACCTACGAGCAGTACTTC
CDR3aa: CASSHGKLAGGTYEQYF

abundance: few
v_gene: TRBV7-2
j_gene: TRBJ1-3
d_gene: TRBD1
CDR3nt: TGTGCCAGCAGCCTGAACCTACAGGGGGCGGGAAACACCATATATTTT
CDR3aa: CASSLNLQGAGNTIYF

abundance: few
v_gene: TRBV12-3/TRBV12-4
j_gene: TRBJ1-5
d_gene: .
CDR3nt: TGTGCCAGCAGTCGACAGGAGCTTCAGCCCCAGCATTTT
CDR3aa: CASSRQELQPQHF

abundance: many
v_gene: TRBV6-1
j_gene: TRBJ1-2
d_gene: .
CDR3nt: TGTGCCAGCAGCCAAGCCAGGGCTATGGGCTACACCTTC
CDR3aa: CASSQARAMGYTF

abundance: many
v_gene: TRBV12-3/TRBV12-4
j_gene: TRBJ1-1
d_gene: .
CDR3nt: TGTGCCAGCAGTTTTCATTCGGGGGGGGCGCGGACTGAAGCTTTCTTT
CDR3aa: CASSFHSGGARTEAFF

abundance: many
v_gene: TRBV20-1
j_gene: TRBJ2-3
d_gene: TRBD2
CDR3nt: TGCAGTGCAACCACTAGCGGGAGCACAGATACGCAGTATTTT
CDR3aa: CSATTSGSTDTQYF

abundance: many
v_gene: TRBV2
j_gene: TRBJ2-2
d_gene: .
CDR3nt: TGTGCCAGCACAGCCGGGACGAGCACCGGGGAGCTGTTTTTT
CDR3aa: CASTAGTSTGELFF

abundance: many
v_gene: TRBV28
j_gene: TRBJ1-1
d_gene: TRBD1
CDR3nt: TGTGCCAGCAGTTCTGGGGACAGGGGATTAGGCACTGAAGCTTTCTTT
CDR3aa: CASSSGDRGLGTEAFF

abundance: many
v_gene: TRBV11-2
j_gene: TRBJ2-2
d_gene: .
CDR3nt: TGTGCCAGCAGTTATACCGGGACAACGAACACCGGGGAGCTGTTTTTT
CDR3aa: CASSYTGTTNTGELFF

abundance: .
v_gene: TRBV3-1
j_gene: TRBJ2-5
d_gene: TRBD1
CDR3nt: TGTGCCAGCAGCCAAGCTTGGCTGGCAGGGGGCACGGAGACCCAGTACTTC
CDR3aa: CASSQAWLAGGTETQYF

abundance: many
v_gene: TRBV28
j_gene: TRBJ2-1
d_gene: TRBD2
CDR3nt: TGTGCCAGCGGGTCTAGCGGGAGGGCCGGGATTGAGCAGTTCTTC
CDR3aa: CASGSSGRAGIEQFF